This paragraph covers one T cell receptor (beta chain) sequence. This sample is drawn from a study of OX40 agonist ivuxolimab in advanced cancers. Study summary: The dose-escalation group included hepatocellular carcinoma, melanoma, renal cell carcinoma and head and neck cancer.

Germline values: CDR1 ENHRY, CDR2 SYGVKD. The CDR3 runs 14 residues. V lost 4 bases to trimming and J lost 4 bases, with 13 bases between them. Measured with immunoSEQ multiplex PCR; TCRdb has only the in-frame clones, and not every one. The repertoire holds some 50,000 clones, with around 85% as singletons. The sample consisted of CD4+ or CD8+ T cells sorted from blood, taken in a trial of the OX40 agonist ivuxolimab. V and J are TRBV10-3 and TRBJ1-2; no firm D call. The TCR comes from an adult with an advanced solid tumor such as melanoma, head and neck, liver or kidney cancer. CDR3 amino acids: CAISATELIYGYTF. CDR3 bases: TGTGCCATCAGTGCTACGGAATTAATCTATGGCTACACCTTC.